Here is one T cell receptor (beta chain) with its context. The antigen remains undetermined. The data were taken from a study of T cells in Graves' hyperthyroidism and ophthalmopathy. Turning to the study itself: Staff took peripheral blood when the initial diagnosis was made, before any treatment began.

RNA transcripts were the template for amplifying TCR beta CDR3 regions. Carried out on the TCR CDR3, a first-round RT-PCR used the HTBI primer set. TCRdb re-analysed the multiplex PCR reads in MiXCR, keeping a single row per CDR3 protein. Here the sample spans a few hundred thousand distinct CDR3 sequences, 22% being singletons. Reasons for excluding patients were uncontrolled infection, other autoimmune disease, pregnancy or lactation. V lost 2 bases and J lost 4; bases outside the gene matches: 14. The CDR3 length is 19 residues. Germline assignment: CDR1 MNHEY and CDR2 SVGAGI. Study results and caveats: Patients with ophthalmopathy were separated from those with stable hyperthyroidism by a 13 V-J model. Expanded thyroid clonotypes (above 0.001) were mostly also found in blood.

This TCR was recovered from a woman aged 70-85 years with Graves' ophthalmopathy. The rearrangement uses TRBV6-5 and TRBJ2-2; 9 bases agree with TRBD1. Specimen: blood. The CDR3 loop is CASSYAKRQGQGSTGELFF. The CDR3 nucleotides are TGTGCCAGCAGTTACGCTAAACGGCAGGGACAGGGTAGCACCGGGGAGCTGTTTTTT.